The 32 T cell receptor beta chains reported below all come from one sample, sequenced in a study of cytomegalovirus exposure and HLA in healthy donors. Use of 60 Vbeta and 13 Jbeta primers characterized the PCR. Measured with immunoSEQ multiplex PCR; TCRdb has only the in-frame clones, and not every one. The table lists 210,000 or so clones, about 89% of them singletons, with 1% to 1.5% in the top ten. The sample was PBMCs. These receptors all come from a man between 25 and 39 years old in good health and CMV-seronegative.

CDR3 DNA sequence: TGTGCCAGCAGCCCTCGGACAGGGGTCAACTATGGCTACACCTTC. Its protein is CASSPRTGVNYGYTF. This rearrangement joins TRBV5-4 to TRBJ1-2, with 9 bases that match TRBD1. The V gene end was trimmed by 4 bases and the J gene end by 2 bases; junction bases not matched to a gene: 6. The CDR3 has 15 amino acids. The V gene's germline CDR1 is SGHNT and CDR2 YYREEE (reference sequence).

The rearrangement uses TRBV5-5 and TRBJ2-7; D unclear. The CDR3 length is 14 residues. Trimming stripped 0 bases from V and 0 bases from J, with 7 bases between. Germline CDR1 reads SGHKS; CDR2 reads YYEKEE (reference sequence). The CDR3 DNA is TGTGCCAGCAGCTTGGTTTTTAGCTCCTACGAGCAGTACTTC. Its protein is CASSLVFSSYEQYF.

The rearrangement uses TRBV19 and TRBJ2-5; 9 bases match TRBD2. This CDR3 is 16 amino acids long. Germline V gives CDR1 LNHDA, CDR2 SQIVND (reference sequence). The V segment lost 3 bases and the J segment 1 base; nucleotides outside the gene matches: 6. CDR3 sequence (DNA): TGTGCCAGTAGTATCGGGGGTAGCGGGGGCCAAGAGACCCAGTACTTC. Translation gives CASSIGGSGGQETQYF.

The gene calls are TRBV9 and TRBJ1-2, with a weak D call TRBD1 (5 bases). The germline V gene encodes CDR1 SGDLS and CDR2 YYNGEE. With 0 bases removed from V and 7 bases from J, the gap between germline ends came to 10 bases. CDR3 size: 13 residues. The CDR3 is CASSVDRFGGYTF. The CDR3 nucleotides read TGTGCCAGCAGCGTAGACAGGTTCGGTGGCTACACCTTC.

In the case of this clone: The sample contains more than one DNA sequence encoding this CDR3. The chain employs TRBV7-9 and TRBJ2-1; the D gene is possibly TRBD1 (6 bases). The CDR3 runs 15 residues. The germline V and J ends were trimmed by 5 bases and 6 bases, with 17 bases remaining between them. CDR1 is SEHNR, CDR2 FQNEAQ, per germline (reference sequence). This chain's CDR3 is CASSPSQGPFNEQFF. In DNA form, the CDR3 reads TGTGCCAGCAGCCCCTCCCAGGGGCCCTTCAATGAGCAGTTCTTC.

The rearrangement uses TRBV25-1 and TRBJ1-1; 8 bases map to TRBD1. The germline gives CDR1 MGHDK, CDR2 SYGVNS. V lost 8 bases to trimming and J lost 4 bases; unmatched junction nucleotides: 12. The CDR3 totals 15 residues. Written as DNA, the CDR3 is TGTGCCAGCGGAGACAGGGGTGTTATCGGCACTGAAGCTTTCTTT. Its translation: CASGDRGVIGTEAFF.

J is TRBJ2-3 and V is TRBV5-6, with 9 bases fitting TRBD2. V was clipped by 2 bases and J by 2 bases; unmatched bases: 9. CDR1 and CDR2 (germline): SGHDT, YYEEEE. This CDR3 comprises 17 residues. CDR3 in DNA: TGTGCCAGCAGCTTATTAGCGGGAGCTAACCCCACAGATACGCAGTATTTT. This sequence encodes CASSLLAGANPTDTQYF.

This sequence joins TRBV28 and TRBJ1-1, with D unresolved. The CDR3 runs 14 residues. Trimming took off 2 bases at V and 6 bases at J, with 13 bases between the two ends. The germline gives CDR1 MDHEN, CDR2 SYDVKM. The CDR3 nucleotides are TGTGCCAGCAGTTTAAGAGGGCTCACCCCTGAAGCTTTCTTT. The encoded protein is CASSLRGLTPEAFF.

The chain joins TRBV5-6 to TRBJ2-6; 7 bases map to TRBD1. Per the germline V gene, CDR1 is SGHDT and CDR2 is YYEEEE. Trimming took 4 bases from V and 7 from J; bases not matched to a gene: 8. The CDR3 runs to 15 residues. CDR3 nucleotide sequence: TGTGCCAGCAGCATCGGACGGGACAGCGCCAACGTCCTGACTTTC. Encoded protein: CASSIGRDSANVLTF.

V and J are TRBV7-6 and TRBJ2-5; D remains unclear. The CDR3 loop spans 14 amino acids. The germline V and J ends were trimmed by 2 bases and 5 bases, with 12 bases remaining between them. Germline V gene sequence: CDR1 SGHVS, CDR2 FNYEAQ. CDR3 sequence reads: CASSLMRFGETQYF. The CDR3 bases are TGTGCCAGCAGCTTAATGAGATTCGGGGAGACCCAGTACTTC.

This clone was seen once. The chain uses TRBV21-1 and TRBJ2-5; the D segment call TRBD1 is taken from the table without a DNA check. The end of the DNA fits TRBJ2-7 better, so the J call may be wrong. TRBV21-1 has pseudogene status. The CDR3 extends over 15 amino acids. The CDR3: CASSAWDTKKYEQYF. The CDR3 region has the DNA TGTGCCAGCAGCGCCTGGGACACCAAAAAGTACGAGCAGTACTTC.

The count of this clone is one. Here the CDR3 DNA reads TGCAGCGGGGGCGGATCAGTTGCGACAGATACGCAGTATTTT. It encodes CSGGGSVATDTQYF. V usage is TRBV29-1 and J usage is TRBJ2-3, with TRBD1 as a possible D gene (5 bases). Trimming took 7 bases from V and 3 from J, leaving 17 bases between them. This CDR3 region has 14 residues. Germline CDR1 and CDR2: SQVTM and ANQGSEA.

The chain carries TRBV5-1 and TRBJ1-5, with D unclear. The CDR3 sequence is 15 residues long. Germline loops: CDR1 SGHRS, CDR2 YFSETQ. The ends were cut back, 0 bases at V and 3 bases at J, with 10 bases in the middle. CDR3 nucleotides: TGCGCCAGCAGCTTGGGGTCAGGCCTCAATCAGCCCCAGCATTTT. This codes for CASSLGSGLNQPQHF.

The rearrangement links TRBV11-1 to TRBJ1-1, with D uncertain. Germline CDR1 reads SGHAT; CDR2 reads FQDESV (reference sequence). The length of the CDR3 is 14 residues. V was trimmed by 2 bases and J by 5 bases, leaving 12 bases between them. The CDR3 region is CASSLSRSLTEAFF. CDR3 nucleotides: TGTGCCAGCAGCTTAAGTCGGAGCTTAACTGAAGCTTTCTTT.

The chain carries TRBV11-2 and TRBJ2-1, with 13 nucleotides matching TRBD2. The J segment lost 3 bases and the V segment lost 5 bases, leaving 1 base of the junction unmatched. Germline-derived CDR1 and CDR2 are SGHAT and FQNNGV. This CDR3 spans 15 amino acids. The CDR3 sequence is CASSTSGRDYNEQFF. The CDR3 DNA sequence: TGTGCCAGCAGCACTAGCGGGAGGGACTACAATGAGCAGTTCTTC.

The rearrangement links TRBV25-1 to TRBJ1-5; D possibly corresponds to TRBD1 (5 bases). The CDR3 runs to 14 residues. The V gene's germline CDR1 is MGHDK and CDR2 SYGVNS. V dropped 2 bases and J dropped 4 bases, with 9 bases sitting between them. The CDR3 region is CASSEAGQNQPQHF. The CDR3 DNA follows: TGTGCCAGCAGTGAAGCGGGGCAGAATCAGCCCCAGCATTTT. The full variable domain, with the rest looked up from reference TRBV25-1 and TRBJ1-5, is EADIYQTPRYLVIGTGKKITLECSQTMGHDKMYWYQQDPGMELHLIHYSYGVNSTEKGDLSSESTVSRIRTEHFPLTLESARPSHTSQYLCASSEAGQNQPQHFGDGTRLSIL.

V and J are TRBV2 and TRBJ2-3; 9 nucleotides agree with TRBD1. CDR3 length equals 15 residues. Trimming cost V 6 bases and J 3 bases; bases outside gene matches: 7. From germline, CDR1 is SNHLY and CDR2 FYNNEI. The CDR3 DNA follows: TGTGCCAGCAGCGCGGACAGGGGCGGGACAGATACGCAGTATTTT. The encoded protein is CASSADRGGTDTQYF.

This CDR3 is CASSIGTVYEQYF. The CDR3 region has the DNA TGTGCCAGTAGTATCGGGACAGTCTACGAGCAGTACTTC. The chain carries TRBV19 and TRBJ2-7; the match to TRBD1 covers 7 bases. The CDR3 loop spans 13 amino acids. Germline CDR1 and CDR2: LNHDA and SQIVND (reference sequence). Trimming cost V 3 bases and J 3 bases; bases outside gene matches: 2.

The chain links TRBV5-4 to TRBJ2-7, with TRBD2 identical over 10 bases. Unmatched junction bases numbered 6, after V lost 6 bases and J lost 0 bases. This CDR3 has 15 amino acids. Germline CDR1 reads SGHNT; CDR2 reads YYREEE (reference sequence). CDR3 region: CASMLAGESSYEQYF. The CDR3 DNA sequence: TGTGCCAGCATGCTAGCGGGAGAGAGCTCCTACGAGCAGTACTTC.

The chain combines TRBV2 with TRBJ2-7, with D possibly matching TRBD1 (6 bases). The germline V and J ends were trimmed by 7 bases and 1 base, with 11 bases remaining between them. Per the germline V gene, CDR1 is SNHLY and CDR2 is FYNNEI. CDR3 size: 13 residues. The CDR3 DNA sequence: TGTGCCAGCATTGGGGGCGAGTCCTACGAGCAGTACTTC. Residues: CASIGGESYEQYF.

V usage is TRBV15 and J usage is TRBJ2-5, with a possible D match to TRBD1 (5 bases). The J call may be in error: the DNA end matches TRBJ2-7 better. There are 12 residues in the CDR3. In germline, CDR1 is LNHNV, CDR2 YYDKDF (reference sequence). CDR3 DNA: TGTGCCACCAGCAGACAGGGCGTCGAGCAGTACTTC. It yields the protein CATSRQGVEQYF.

The DNA for the CDR3 is TGTGCCAGCAGCTTCGCAGGGAATCTAAAACTGTTTTTT. This codes for CASSFAGNLKLFF. The chain carries TRBV11-2 and TRBJ1-4; tentative D call: TRBD1 (5 bases). Looked up from germline, CDR1 is SGHAT and CDR2 is FQNNGV. With 3 bases removed from V and 10 bases from J, the gap between germline ends came to 12 bases. This CDR3 has 13 amino acids.

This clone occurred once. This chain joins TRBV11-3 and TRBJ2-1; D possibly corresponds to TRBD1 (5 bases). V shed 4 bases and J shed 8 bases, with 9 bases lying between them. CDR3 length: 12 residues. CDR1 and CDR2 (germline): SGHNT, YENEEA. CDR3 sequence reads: CASSWQGDEQFF. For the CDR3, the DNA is TGTGCCAGCAGCTGGCAGGGTGATGAGCAGTTCTTC.

The CDR3 here is CASSPDTGNEKLFF. CDR3 in DNA: TGTGCCAGCAGCCCCGACACGGGGAATGAAAAACTGTTTTTT. The J gene is TRBJ1-4, the V gene TRBV7-9; D not certain. Germline CDR1 SEHNR, CDR2 FQNEAQ (reference sequence). Trimming cost V 5 bases and J 5 bases, with 12 bases left between them. The CDR3 consists of 14 residues.

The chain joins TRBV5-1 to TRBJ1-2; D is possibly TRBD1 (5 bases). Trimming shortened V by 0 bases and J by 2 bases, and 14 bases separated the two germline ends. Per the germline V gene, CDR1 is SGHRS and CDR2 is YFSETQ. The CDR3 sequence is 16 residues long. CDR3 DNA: TGCGCCAGCAGCTTGGAGTCTGGGGGGTTGAACTATGGCTACACCTTC. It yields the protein CASSLESGGLNYGYTF.

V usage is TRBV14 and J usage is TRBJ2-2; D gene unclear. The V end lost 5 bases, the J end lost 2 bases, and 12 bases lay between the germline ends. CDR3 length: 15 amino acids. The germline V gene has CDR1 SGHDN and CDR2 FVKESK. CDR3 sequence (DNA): TGTGCCAGCAGCGACTTTACTCTCAACACCGGGGAGCTGTTTTTT. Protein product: CASSDFTLNTGELFF.

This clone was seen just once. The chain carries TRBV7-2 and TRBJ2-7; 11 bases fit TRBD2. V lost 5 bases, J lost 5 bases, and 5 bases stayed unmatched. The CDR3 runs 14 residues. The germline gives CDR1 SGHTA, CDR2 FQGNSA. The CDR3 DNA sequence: TGTGCCAGCAGCCCAACTAGCGGGAGCCACGAGCAGTACTTC. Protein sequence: CASSPTSGSHEQYF.

The CDR3 protein is CASSAADSSGANVLTF. Here the CDR3 DNA reads TGTGCCAGCAGTGCCGCCGACAGCTCTGGGGCCAACGTCCTGACTTTC. This chain links TRBV6-4 with TRBJ2-6; D may be TRBD1 (5 bases). The CDR3 is made up of 16 amino acids. V lost 4 bases to trimming and J lost 0 bases, with 10 bases between them. CDR1 and CDR2 (germline): MRHNA, SNTAGT.

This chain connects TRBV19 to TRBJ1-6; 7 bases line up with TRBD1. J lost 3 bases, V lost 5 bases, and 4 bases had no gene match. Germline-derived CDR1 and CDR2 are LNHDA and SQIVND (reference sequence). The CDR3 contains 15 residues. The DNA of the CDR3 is TGTGCCAGTAGTTCAAGGGACAGCTATAATTCACCCCTCCACTTT. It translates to CASSSRDSYNSPLHF.

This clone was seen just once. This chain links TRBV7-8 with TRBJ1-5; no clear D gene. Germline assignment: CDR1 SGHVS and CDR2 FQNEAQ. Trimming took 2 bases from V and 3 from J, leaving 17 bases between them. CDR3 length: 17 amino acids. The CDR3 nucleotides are TGTGCCAGCAGCTTAAGAGGGTCGGGGTCAAACAATCAGCCCCAGCATTTT. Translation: CASSLRGSGSNNQPQHF.

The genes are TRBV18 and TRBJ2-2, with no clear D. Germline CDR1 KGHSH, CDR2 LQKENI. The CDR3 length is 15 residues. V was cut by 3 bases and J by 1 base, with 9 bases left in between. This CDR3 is CASSPFPRNTGELFF. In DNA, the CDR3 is TGTGCCAGCTCACCGTTTCCCAGGAACACCGGGGAGCTGTTTTTT.

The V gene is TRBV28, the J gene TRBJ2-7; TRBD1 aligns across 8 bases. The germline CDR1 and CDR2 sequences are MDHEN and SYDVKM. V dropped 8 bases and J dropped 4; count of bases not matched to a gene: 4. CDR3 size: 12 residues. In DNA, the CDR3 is TGTGCCAGCGTCAGGGGGCGATACGAGCAGTACTTC. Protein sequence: CASVRGRYEQYF.